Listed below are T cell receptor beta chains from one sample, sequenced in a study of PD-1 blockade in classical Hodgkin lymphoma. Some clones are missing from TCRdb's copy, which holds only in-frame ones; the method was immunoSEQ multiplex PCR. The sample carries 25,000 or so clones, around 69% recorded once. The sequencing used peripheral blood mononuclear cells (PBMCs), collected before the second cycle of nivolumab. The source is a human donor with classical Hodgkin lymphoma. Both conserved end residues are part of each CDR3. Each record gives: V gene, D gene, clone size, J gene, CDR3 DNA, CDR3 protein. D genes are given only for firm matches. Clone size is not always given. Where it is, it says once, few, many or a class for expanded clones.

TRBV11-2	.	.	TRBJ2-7	TGTGCCAGCAGCTACGGGCACTCGAGGAACGAGCAGTACTTC	CASSYGHSRNEQYF
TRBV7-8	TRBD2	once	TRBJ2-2	TGTGCCAGCAGCTCGATTGGGACTAGCAGAAACACCGGGGAGCTGTTTTTT	CASSSIGTSRNTGELFF
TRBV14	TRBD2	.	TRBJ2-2	TGTGCCAGCAGCCGGGGAATTGGCGGGAGGGCCGTGATGAGCACCGGGGAGCTGTTTTTT	CASSRGIGGRAVMSTGELFF
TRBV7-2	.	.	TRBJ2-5	TGTGCCAGCAGCCCACGACAGGTGGGGGTCTTTCAAGAGACCCAGTACTTC	CASSPRQVGVFQETQYF
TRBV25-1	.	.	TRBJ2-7	TGTGCCAGCAGTGGATCCGCAGCCAACTACGAGCAGTACTTC	CASSGSAANYEQYF
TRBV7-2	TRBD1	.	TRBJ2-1	TGTGCCAGCAGCTTAGGGGGGGACAGGTACAATGAGCAGTTCTTC	CASSLGGDRYNEQFF
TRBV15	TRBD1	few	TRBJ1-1	TGTGCCACCAGCAGAGCCAGGGGGCGGACTGAAGCTTTCTTT	CATSRARGRTEAFF
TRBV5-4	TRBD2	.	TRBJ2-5	TGTGCCAGCAGCTTATTAGCGGGGGTGGACCAAGAGACCCAGTACTTC	CASSLLAGVDQETQYF
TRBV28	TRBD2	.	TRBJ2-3	TGTGCCAGCAGTTTCCAGCGGGGGCTCCCTGGCACAGATACGCAGTATTTT	CASSFQRGLPGTDTQYF
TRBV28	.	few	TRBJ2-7	TGTGCCAGCTACCGTTGGGGGGCACCCTCCTACGAGCAGTACTTC	CASYRWGAPSYEQYF
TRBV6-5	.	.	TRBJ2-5	TGTGCCAGCAAGGGTTGGATATACGAGACCCAGTACTTC	CASKGWIYETQYF
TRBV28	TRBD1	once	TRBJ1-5	TGTGCCAGCAGCAGGGACAGAACCAATCAGCCCCAGCATTTT	CASSRDRTNQPQHF
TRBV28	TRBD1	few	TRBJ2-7	TGTGCCAGCAGTTATCGGACAGGGAACTCCTACGAGCAGTACTTC	CASSYRTGNSYEQYF
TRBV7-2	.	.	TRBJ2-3	TGTGCCAGCAGCAGGGACTTCACAGATACGCAGTATTTT	CASSRDFTDTQYF
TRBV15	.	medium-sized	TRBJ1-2	TGTGCCACCAGCAGACAGGGTGATGGCTACACCTTC	CATSRQGDGYTF
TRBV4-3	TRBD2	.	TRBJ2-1	TGCGCCAGCAGCCAAGAGGGGACTAGCGGGAGCCATGAGCAGTTCTTC	CASSQEGTSGSHEQFF
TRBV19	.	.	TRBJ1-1	TGTGCCACCGACTCGGACGGGAACACTGAAGCTTTCTTT	CATDSDGNTEAFF
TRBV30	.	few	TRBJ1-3	TGTGCCTGGAGTGTACGAAAGGAGGCTTCTGGAAACACCATATATTTT	CAWSVRKEASGNTIYF
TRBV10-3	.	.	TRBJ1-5	TGTGCCATCAGTGAGTCCGGCAGGGCTAATCAGCCCCAGCATTTT	CAISESGRANQPQHF
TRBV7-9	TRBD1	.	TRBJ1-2	TGTGCCAGCAGGTGGGGACAGGTCGAACAAAAAGGGGATGGCTACACCTTC	CASRWGQVEQKGDGYTF
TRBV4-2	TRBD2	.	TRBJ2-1	TGTGCCAGCAGCCAATTTAGCGGGAGGGCCAACAATGAGCAGTTCTTC	CASSQFSGRANNEQFF
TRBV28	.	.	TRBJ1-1	TGTGCCAGCAGTTTAAGGATGGTCACTGAAGCTTTCTTT	CASSLRMVTEAFF
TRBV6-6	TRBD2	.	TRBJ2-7	TGTGCCAGCAGCGTACCGGGGGGGCCATACGAGCAGTACTTC	CASSVPGGPYEQYF
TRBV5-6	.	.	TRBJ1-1	TGTGCCAGCAGCTCCTGGCCATTCAAGGAGGGCATGAACACTGAAGCTTTCTTT	CASSSWPFKEGMNTEAFF
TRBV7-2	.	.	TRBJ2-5	TGTGCCAGCAGCTGGGCGGGTCAAGAGACCCAGTACTTC	CASSWAGQETQYF
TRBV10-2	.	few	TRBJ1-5	TGCGCCAGCAGTGAGTCAGGGCAGCGGGGACAGCCCCAGCATTTT	CASSESGQRGQPQHF
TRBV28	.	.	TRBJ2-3	TGTGCCAGCAGGCCGTTATCTCCCTGGGTGCGGGACCATTTCACAGATACGCAGTATTTT	CASRPLSPWVRDHFTDTQYF
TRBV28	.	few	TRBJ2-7	TGTGCCAGCAGCACCACCCGCTACGAGCAGTACTTC	CASSTTRYEQYF
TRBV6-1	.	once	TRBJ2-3	TGTGCCAGCAGTGATTCTAGGCCGCCAGATACGCAGTATTTT	CASSDSRPPDTQYF
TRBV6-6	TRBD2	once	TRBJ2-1	TGTGCCAGCATACGGACTAGCGGTTACAATGAGCAGTTCTTC	CASIRTSGYNEQFF
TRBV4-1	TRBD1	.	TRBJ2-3	TGCGCCAGCAGCCAAGACCCACAGGGGGAAATAAGAGATACGCAGTATTTT	CASSQDPQGEIRDTQYF
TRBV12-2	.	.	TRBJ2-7	TGTGCAAGTCGCTTAGAGAGGACTAGCGAGTACGAGCAGTACTTC	CASRLERTSEYEQYF
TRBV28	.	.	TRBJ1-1	TGTGCCAGCAGGCGCAGGGGTTCCCCCACTGAAGCTTTCTTT	CASRRRGSPTEAFF
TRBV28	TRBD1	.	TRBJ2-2	TGTGCCAGCAGTTTGATCCCGGGGCAGGGGGCAATCCCCGGGGAGCTGTTTTTT	CASSLIPGQGAIPGELFF
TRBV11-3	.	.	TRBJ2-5	TGTGCCAGCAGCTTAGAAGGGCGGAGAGAGACCCAGTACTTC	CASSLEGRRETQYF
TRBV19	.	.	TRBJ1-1	TGTGCCAGTAGTCAATATACAGGGTATGGTGAAGCTTTCTTT	CASSQYTGYGEAFF
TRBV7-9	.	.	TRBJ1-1	TGTGCCAGCAGCTTAGTTTACGGAGCTTTCTTT	CASSLVYGAFF
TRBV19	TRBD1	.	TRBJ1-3	TGTGCCAGTAGTGGACAGGCGATCTCTGGAAACACCATATATTTT	CASSGQAISGNTIYF
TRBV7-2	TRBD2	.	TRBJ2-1	TGTGCCAGCAGCTTAGGGACTAGCGGAAACAATGAGCAGTTCTTC	CASSLGTSGNNEQFF
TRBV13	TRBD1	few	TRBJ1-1	TGTGCCAGCAGCTTCAGGGGGTTGTCGAACACTGAAGCTTTCTTT	CASSFRGLSNTEAFF
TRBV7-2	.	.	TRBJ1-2	TGTGCCAGCAGCTTAAGGGTATACTATGGCTACACCTTC	CASSLRVYYGYTF
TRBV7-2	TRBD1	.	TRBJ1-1	TGTGCCAGCAGCTTAGCGGAGGGAGACAGGGGCTTGCCTTTCTTT	CASSLAEGDRGLPFF
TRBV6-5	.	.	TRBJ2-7	TGTGCCAGCAGCCCGGGGGCTCGGTACGAGCAGTACTTC	CASSPGARYEQYF
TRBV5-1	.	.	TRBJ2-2	TGCGCCAGCAGCTCTCTGGGGACCGGGGAGCTGTTTTTT	CASSSLGTGELFF
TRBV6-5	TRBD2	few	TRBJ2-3	TGTGCCAGCAGTTACGTCGGACTAGCGGCCACAGATACGCAGTATTTT	CASSYVGLAATDTQYF